Each of the 18 T cell receptor beta chains below was sequenced from the same sample in a study of OX40 agonist ivuxolimab in advanced cancers. Assay: immunoSEQ multiplex PCR; the TCRdb copy retains only in-frame clones and omits some. This sample has roughly 80,000 clones, with more than 75% found just once. This specimen consisted of CD4+ or CD8+ T cells sorted from blood, obtained in a trial of the OX40 agonist ivuxolimab. The receptors shown here come from an adult with an advanced solid tumor such as melanoma, head and neck, liver or kidney cancer.

The chain employs TRBV7-7 and TRBJ2-5; tentatively, D is TRBD2 (6 bases). CDR1 and CDR2 from the germline V gene are SSHAT and FNYEAQ (reference sequence). This CDR3 contains 14 residues. Trimming removed 4 bases at V and 3 bases at J, with 12 bases between. The CDR3 loop reads CASSSGDGKETQYF. CDR3 in DNA: TGTGCCAGCAGCTCGGGGGACGGAAAAGAGACCCAGTACTTC.

This chain uses TRBV13 with TRBJ2-1, with a weak D call TRBD2 (5 bases). CDR3 length: 15 amino acids. Germline CDR1 PRHDT, CDR2 FYEKMQ (reference sequence). The V gene lost 1 base and the J gene lost 4 bases, with 11 bases spanning the gap. The CDR3: CASSLVAQAYNEQFF. In DNA, the CDR3 is TGTGCCAGCAGCTTAGTAGCGCAAGCATACAATGAGCAGTTCTTC.

The chain combines TRBV7-9 with TRBJ1-1; D is perhaps TRBD1 (6 bases). The CDR3 is made up of 18 amino acids. V was cut by 4 bases and J by 0 bases, with 21 bases left in between. CDR1 is SEHNR, CDR2 FQNEAQ, per germline (reference sequence). This CDR3 reads CASSSRIGQGGMNTEAFF. CDR3 nucleotide sequence: TGTGCCAGCAGCTCCCGGATTGGACAAGGGGGAATGAACACTGAAGCTTTCTTT. The whole variable domain, remainder taken from reference TRBV7-9 and TRBJ1-1, is DTGVSQNPRHKITKRGQNVTFRCDPISEHNRLYWYRQTLGQGPEFLTYFQNEAQLEKSRLLSDRFSAERPKGSFSTLEIQRTEQGDSAMYLCASSSRIGQGGMNTEAFFGQGTRLTVV.

J is TRBJ2-1 and V is TRBV25-1; the match to TRBD1 covers 8 bases. Trimming at V came to 6 bases and at J to 6 bases, leaving 4 bases not matched to a gene. Germline CDR1 MGHDK, CDR2 SYGVNS. The CDR3 spans 13 residues. The CDR3, as DNA: TGTGCCAGCAGGATGACAGGGGTCAATGAGCAGTTCTTC. It specifies CASRMTGVNEQFF.

V is TRBV15 and J is TRBJ2-3; 13 bases fit TRBD2. Germline assignment: CDR1 LNHNV and CDR2 YYDKDF (reference sequence). The ends lost 5 bases at V and 6 bases at J; junction bases unmatched: 11. The CDR3 is made up of 17 amino acids. The CDR3 bases are TGTGCCACCAGCCGACTAGCGGGGGGTCACGGTAGGGATACGCAGTATTTT. It codes for CATSRLAGGHGRDTQYF. Drawing the rest from reference TRBV15 and TRBJ2-3, the complete variable domain is DAMVIQNPRYQVTQFGKPVTLSCSQTLNHNVMYWYQQKSSQAPKLLFHYYDKDFNNEADTPDNFQSRRPNTSFCFLDIRSPGLGDTAMYLCATSRLAGGHGRDTQYFGPGTRLTVL.

This clone appeared once. The chain is built from TRBV14 and TRBJ2-5; unclear D gene. Germline V gene data show CDR1 as SGHDN and CDR2 as FVKESK. V was trimmed by 4 bases and J by 7 bases, leaving 16 bases between them. The CDR3 spans 14 residues. Here the CDR3 reads CASSPASGGATQYF. The CDR3 DNA reads TGTGCCAGCAGCCCAGCTTCCGGCGGCGCGACCCAGTACTTC.

In DNA form, the CDR3 reads TGTGCCAGCAGTTTAGTTAGCAATCAGCCCCAGCATTTT. Protein sequence: CASSLVSNQPQHF. The V and J genes are TRBV28 and TRBJ1-5; D call uncertain. V gave up 2 bases and J gave up 0 bases, with 2 bases separating them. Germline CDR1 MDHEN, CDR2 SYDVKM. This CDR3 region has 13 residues. Full variable domain (missing parts from reference TRBV28 and TRBJ1-5): DVKVTQSSRYLVKRTGEKVFLECVQDMDHENMFWYRQDPGLGLRLIYFSYDVKMKEKGDIPEGYSVSREKKERFSLILESASTNQTSMYLCASSLVSNQPQHFGDGTRLSIL.

The V call is TRBV5-1, the J call TRBJ2-3; D not resolved. CDR1 and CDR2 (germline): SGHRS, YFSETQ. Trimming removed 0 bases at V and 2 bases at J, with 7 bases between. The CDR3 length is 14 residues. The chain's CDR3 is CASSLAANTDTQYF. CDR3 in DNA: TGCGCCAGCAGCTTGGCAGCGAACACAGATACGCAGTATTTT.

The chain has TRBV5-8 and TRBJ2-7, with D possibly TRBD2 on 7 matching bases. The CDR3 covers 17 residues. Trimming took off 3 bases at V and 8 bases at J, with 27 bases between the two ends. Germline V gives CDR1 SGHTS, CDR2 YDEGEE. CDR3: CASSSVTLGGRMRKQYF. The CDR3 DNA follows: TGTGCCAGCAGCTCTGTTACCCTCGGGGGGCGGATGCGCAAGCAGTACTTC.

The V and J genes are TRBV2 and TRBJ2-1, with TRBD2 as a possible D gene (5 bases). V was cut by 6 bases and J by 8 bases, with 14 bases left in between. CDR1 is SNHLY, CDR2 FYNNEI, per germline. The CDR3 contains 13 residues. In nucleotides, the CDR3 is TGTGCCAGCAGAAGAGGAGGTTTCCATGAGCAGTTCTTC. Encoded protein: CASRRGGFHEQFF.

CDR3 DNA: TGTGCCAGCAGCTCGGGACCGACGTCCTATGGCTACACCTTC. It encodes CASSSGPTSYGYTF. V is TRBV5-4 and J is TRBJ1-2; the D gene is possibly TRBD1 (5 bases). The CDR3 contains 14 residues. Trimming left V 3 bases short and J 4 bases short, with 13 bases between. CDR1 and CDR2 from the germline V gene are SGHNT and YYREEE (reference sequence).

The chain is built from TRBV6-4 and TRBJ2-1, with 9 bases that match TRBD1. The length of the CDR3 is 15 residues. V shed 6 bases, J shed 0 bases, and the junction held 3 bases outside the gene matches. Looked up from germline, CDR1 is MRHNA and CDR2 is SNTAGT. Here the CDR3 DNA reads TGTGCCAGCAGCGCGACAGGGGGCTCCTACAATGAGCAGTTCTTC. It specifies CASSATGGSYNEQFF.

This chain connects TRBV2 to TRBJ1-2, with TRBD1 identical over 10 bases. This CDR3 has 16 residues. Germline V gives CDR1 SNHLY, CDR2 FYNNEI. Unmatched junction bases numbered 11, after V lost 5 bases and J lost 5 bases. CDR3 coding DNA: TGTGCCAGCAGTCCCACCGGACAGGGGGGGATATATGGCTACACCTTC. Translating gives CASSPTGQGGIYGYTF.

The CDR3: CASTRTGASTEAFF. CDR3 in DNA: TGTGCCAGCACCCGGACAGGGGCGAGCACTGAAGCTTTCTTT. The gene calls are TRBV6-5 and TRBJ1-1; 9 nucleotides agree with TRBD1. CDR3 size: 14 residues. The germline V gene encodes CDR1 MNHEY and CDR2 SVGAGI. J was trimmed by 4 bases and V by 7 bases; bases with no gene match: 7.

The chain has TRBV7-9 and TRBJ1-2; D ambiguous. This CDR3 has 13 amino acids. Germline values: CDR1 SEHNR, CDR2 FQNEAQ (reference sequence). V lost 1 base and J lost 11, with 14 bases in between. For the CDR3, the DNA is TGTGCCAGCAGCTTAGTCGGTCTTCGGGGTTACACCTTC. Residues: CASSLVGLRGYTF.

The chain combines TRBV7-2 with TRBJ1-6; D might be TRBD1 (5 bases). Trimming stripped 2 bases from V and 7 bases from J, with 9 bases between. This CDR3 contains 14 residues. In germline, CDR1 is SGHTA, CDR2 FQGNSA. This CDR3 reads CASSLQGPNSPLHF. The CDR3 DNA reads as TGTGCCAGCAGCTTACAGGGACCGAATTCACCCCTCCACTTT.

The chain is built from TRBV7-9 and TRBJ2-3, with TRBD2 matching over 8 bases. Losses at the gene ends were 1 base for V and 2 bases for J; bases not matched to a gene: 5. The CDR3 is made up of 16 amino acids. CDR1 and CDR2 from the germline V gene are SEHNR and FQNEAQ (reference sequence). In nucleotides, the CDR3 is TGTGCCAGCAGCTTAGAGCTAGCGGGTCCCACAGATACGCAGTATTTT. This translates into CASSLELAGPTDTQYF.

This sequence joins TRBV27 and TRBJ2-6, with no clear D. CDR1 is MNHEY and CDR2 is SMNVEV in the germline V gene (reference sequence). This CDR3 spans 16 amino acids. The V gene lost 5 bases and the J gene lost 0 bases, with 11 bases spanning the gap. DNA for the CDR3: TGTGCCAGCAGTCCCCGAGTCCCCTCTGGGGCCAACGTCCTGACTTTC. It codes for CASSPRVPSGANVLTF.